A single sample gave rise to the 2 T cell receptor beta chains below, sequenced in a study of T cells after yellow fever vaccination. TCRdb re-called the 5' RACE reads through MiXCR, storing one row per CDR3 protein. This sample has around 530,000 distinct CDR3 sequences, with about 17% found just once. The material was PBMCs, obtained about 5 days after the first yellow fever vaccination. These receptors originate from a man aged 18-30 years who received the YFV17D yellow fever vaccine.

This clonotype has only a few counts. V gene TRBV7-8 combines with J gene TRBJ1-2, with 8 bases fitting TRBD1. This CDR3 has 14 amino acids. V shed 4 bases and J 3 bases; nucleotides not matched to a gene: 4. CDR1 is SGHVS, CDR2 FQNEAQ, per germline. The CDR3 DNA is TGTGCCAGCAGCTGGACAGGGCGGGACTATGGCTACACCTTC. It codes for CASSWTGRDYGYTF.

This chain joins TRBV19 and TRBJ1-5; D call uncertain. The V end was cut by 7 bases, the J end by 7 bases, with 17 bases between. This CDR3 comprises 14 residues. Per the germline V gene, CDR1 is LNHDA and CDR2 is SQIVND (reference sequence). CDR3 residues: CASTFTGGEQPQHF. The CDR3 DNA follows: TGTGCCAGTACCTTCACCGGCGGGGAGCAGCCCCAGCATTTT.